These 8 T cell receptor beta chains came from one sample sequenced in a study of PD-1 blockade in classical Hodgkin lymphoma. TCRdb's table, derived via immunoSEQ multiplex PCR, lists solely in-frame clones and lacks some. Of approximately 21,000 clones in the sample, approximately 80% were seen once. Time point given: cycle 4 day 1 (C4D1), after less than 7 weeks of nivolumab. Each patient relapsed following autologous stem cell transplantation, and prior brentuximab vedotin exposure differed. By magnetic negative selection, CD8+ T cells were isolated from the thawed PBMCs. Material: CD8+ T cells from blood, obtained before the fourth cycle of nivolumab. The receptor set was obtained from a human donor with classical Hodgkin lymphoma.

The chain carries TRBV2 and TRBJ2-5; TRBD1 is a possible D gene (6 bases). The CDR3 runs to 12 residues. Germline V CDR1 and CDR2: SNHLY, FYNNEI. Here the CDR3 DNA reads TGTACCTACAGGGCGTACCAAGAGACCCAGTACTTC. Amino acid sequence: CTYRAYQETQYF.

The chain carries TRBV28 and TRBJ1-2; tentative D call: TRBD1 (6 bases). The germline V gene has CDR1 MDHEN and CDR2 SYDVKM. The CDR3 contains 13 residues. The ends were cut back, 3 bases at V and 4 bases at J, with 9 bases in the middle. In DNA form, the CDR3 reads TGTGCCAGCAGTTTGACAGGAGGCTATGGCTACACCTTC. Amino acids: CASSLTGGYGYTF.

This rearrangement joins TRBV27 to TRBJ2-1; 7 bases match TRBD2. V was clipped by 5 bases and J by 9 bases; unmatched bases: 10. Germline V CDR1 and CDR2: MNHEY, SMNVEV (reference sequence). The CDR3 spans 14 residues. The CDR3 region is CASSITGEGFEQFF. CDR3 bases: TGTGCCAGCAGTATAACGGGGGAGGGGTTTGAGCAGTTCTTC.

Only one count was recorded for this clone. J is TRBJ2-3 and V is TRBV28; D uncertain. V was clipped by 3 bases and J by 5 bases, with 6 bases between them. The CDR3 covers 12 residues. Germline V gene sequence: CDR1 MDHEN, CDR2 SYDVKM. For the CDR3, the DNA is TGTGCCAGCAGTTTTCTTGGAGATACGCAGTATTTT. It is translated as CASSFLGDTQYF.

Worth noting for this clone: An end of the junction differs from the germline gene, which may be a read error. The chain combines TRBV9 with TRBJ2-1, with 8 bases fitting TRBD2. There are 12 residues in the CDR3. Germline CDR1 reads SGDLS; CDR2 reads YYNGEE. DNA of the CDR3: TGTGCGAGCAGGGGACTAGACAATGAGCAGTTCTTC. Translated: CASRGLDNEQFF.

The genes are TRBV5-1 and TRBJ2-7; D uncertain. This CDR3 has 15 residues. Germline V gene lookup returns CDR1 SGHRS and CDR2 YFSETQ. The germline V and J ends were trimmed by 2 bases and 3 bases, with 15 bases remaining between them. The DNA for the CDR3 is TGCGCCAGCAGCTTCTCCGATATGGGGTACTACGAGCAGTACTTC. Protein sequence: CASSFSDMGYYEQYF.

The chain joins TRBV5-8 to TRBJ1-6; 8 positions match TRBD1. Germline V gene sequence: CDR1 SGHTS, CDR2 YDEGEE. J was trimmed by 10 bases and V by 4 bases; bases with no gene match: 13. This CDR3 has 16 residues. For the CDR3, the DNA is TGTGCCAGCAGCCCCTCCGCTCGGACAGGGCGATCACCCCTCCACTTT. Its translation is CASSPSARTGRSPLHF.

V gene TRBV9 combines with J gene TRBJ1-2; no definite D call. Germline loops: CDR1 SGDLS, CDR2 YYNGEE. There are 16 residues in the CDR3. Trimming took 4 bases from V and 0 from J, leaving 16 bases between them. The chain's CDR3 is CASSPIANNPNYGYTF. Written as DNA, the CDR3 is TGTGCCAGCAGCCCCATTGCGAACAATCCTAACTATGGCTACACCTTC.